A selection of T cell receptor beta chains follows, all from one sample in a study of CD8 T cells in ankylosing spondylitis. Using its own MiXCR run on the 5' RACE reads, TCRdb lists one record per CDR3 protein. The data show some 840,000 distinct CDR3 sequences, with 12% seen just once and 0.45% to 0.6% held by the top ten. Sequencing was carried out using blood, either unsorted or a sorted T cell fraction (not recorded which). The receptor set was obtained from a male donor with ankylosing spondylitis. Each CDR3 is given with its conserved first and last residue. Each record gives: J gene, V gene, CDR3 protein.

J gene: TRBJ2-3; V gene: TRBV7-3; CDR3 protein: CASSFTRDRGTDTQYF
J gene: TRBJ2-1; V gene: TRBV7-2; CDR3 protein: CASSPGGAVKGNEQFF
J gene: TRBJ2-3; V gene: TRBV20-1; CDR3 protein: CSARGSGGFTDTQYF
J gene: TRBJ2-1; V gene: TRBV5-1; CDR3 protein: CASSNLAGDNEQFF
J gene: TRBJ1-5; V gene: TRBV7-9; CDR3 protein: CASQSGDNQPQHF
J gene: TRBJ2-1; V gene: TRBV11-2; CDR3 protein: CASSGGHQFF
J gene: TRBJ1-5; V gene: TRBV28; CDR3 protein: CASRQIQGVNQPQHF
J gene: TRBJ2-1; V gene: TRBV10-3; CDR3 protein: CAIRDPSLGGSNEQFF
J gene: TRBJ2-2; V gene: TRBV7-8; CDR3 protein: CASSRTEAGELFF
J gene: TRBJ1-1; V gene: TRBV9; CDR3 protein: CASSVDWGQDEAFF
J gene: TRBJ1-1; V gene: TRBV5-1; CDR3 protein: CASRLDTTTEAFF
J gene: TRBJ2-5; V gene: TRBV5-1; CDR3 protein: CASSLGDEETQYF
J gene: TRBJ2-1; V gene: TRBV15; CDR3 protein: CATSRVSSGRDPFF
J gene: TRBJ2-5; V gene: TRBV20-1; CDR3 protein: CSAEASGRGLETQYF
J gene: TRBJ2-5; V gene: TRBV29-1; CDR3 protein: CSVARSRLAGSGRAQYF
J gene: TRBJ2-1; V gene: TRBV28; CDR3 protein: CASITPNNEQFF
J gene: TRBJ2-3; V gene: TRBV12-3/TRBV12-4; CDR3 protein: CASSFGSDSTDTQYF
J gene: TRBJ2-1; V gene: TRBV5-6; CDR3 protein: CASSLVGGWGEQFF
J gene: TRBJ2-3; V gene: TRBV9; CDR3 protein: CASTLGGDTQYF
J gene: TRBJ1-3; V gene: TRBV3-1; CDR3 protein: CASSQVGGRGSGNTIYF
J gene: TRBJ2-7; V gene: TRBV12-3/TRBV12-4; CDR3 protein: CASSLALSASGEYF
J gene: TRBJ1-1; V gene: TRBV20-1; CDR3 protein: CSARQGAAFF
J gene: TRBJ2-7; V gene: TRBV6-4; CDR3 protein: CASSETGVQYF
J gene: TRBJ2-7; V gene: TRBV7-9; CDR3 protein: CASSPDTFEQYF
J gene: TRBJ2-1; V gene: TRBV9; CDR3 protein: CASSSTGRSYSEQFF
J gene: TRBJ2-7; V gene: TRBV20-1; CDR3 protein: CSARPRRTGAYEQYF
J gene: TRBJ2-2; V gene: TRBV5-5; CDR3 protein: CASSPGQGAWGELFF
J gene: TRBJ2-1; V gene: TRBV20-1; CDR3 protein: CSATFLAGVENEQFF
J gene: TRBJ2-5; V gene: TRBV20-1; CDR3 protein: CSARDFTSGIETQYF
J gene: TRBJ2-1; V gene: TRBV5-1; CDR3 protein: CASSLSSGAYNEQFF
J gene: TRBJ1-1; V gene: TRBV29-1; CDR3 protein: CSVGGGDEAFF
J gene: TRBJ1-1; V gene: TRBV7-2; CDR3 protein: CASSLVTSRGAFF
J gene: TRBJ1-5; V gene: TRBV6-1; CDR3 protein: CASSKPTRTQGLNQHF
J gene: TRBJ2-1; V gene: TRBV7-2; CDR3 protein: CASRLGQVSSYNEQFF
J gene: TRBJ1-5; V gene: TRBV27; CDR3 protein: CASSFKPNSLNQPQHF
J gene: TRBJ1-2; V gene: TRBV29-1; CDR3 protein: CSVGDRDYGYTF
J gene: TRBJ2-2; V gene: TRBV9; CDR3 protein: CASSRGGGVTGELFF
J gene: TRBJ2-1; V gene: TRBV2; CDR3 protein: CASSGGPSGGFNEQFF
J gene: TRBJ2-5; V gene: TRBV9; CDR3 protein: CASSVGLAGGLETQYF